Shown below are 22 T cell receptor beta chains from a single sample sequenced in a study of Graves' ophthalmopathy and Graves' hyperthyroidism (dated by TCRdb to 2016 to 2019). Sequencing was performed on an Illumina HiSeq 2000. TCR beta CDR3 regions were amplified from RNA transcripts for repertoire sequencing. A first-round RT-PCR used HTBI primers with the Qiagen OneStep RT-PCR kit, followed by a second-round multiplex PCR, size selection and purification. TCRdb itself trimmed the public reads at Q25 with fastp, ran MiXCR and retained productive beta chains. Identical CDR3 protein sequences are pooled into one entry, listed with their most common genes and DNA. This sample holds about 210,000 distinct CDR3 sequences; roughly 29% were observed only once. The ten biggest clones cover 8.5% to 9.5% of the sample. What was sequenced was peripheral blood. The receptors here all came from a man between 45 and 60 years old with Graves' ophthalmopathy. Donor details come from another sample of the same person, matched by shared clones.

V is TRBV28 and J is TRBJ2-7; D might be TRBD2 (5 bases). CDR3 length: 14 residues. The ends were cut back, 6 bases at V and 4 bases at J, with 16 bases in the middle. Germline V gene lookup returns CDR1 MDHEN and CDR2 SYDVKM. CDR3 nucleotides: TGTGCCAGCAGCACCGGGATCAAGATGTACGAGCAGTACTTC. Encoded protein: CASSTGIKMYEQYF.

The gene calls are TRBV12-3 or TRBV12-4 and TRBJ1-2, with 7 bases fitting TRBD1. This CDR3 has 14 residues. V was pared by 6 bases and J by 4 bases, with 8 bases of the junction left unmatched. CDR3 sequence: CASSQVGQIYGYTF. Written as DNA, the CDR3 is TGTGCCAGCAGCCAAGTGGGACAGATCTATGGCTACACCTTC.

This clonotype is a singleton in its sample. The chain has TRBV6-1 and TRBJ2-7, with a tentative D call TRBD1 (5 bases). From germline, CDR1 is MNHNS and CDR2 SASEGT. This CDR3 contains 13 residues. V lost 2 bases and J lost 3, with 8 bases in between. Written as DNA, the CDR3 is TGTGCCAGCAGTGAACCAGGGTACTACGAGCAGTACTTC. Protein: CASSEPGYYEQYF.

This clonotype was observed at least ten times. This chain links TRBV27 with TRBJ2-2; no firm D call. The CDR3 is made up of 14 amino acids. Trimming cost V 4 bases and J 5 bases, with 11 bases left between them. Germline loops: CDR1 MNHEY, CDR2 SMNVEV (reference sequence). The CDR3 nucleotides read TGTGCCAGCAGTTCGACGGGTAAAACCGGGGAGCTGTTTTTT. It codes for CASSSTGKTGELFF.

This clonotype was recorded many times. The chain links TRBV7-2 to TRBJ2-3, with TRBD2 matching over 7 bases. Germline CDR1 reads SGHTA; CDR2 reads FQGNSA. V was clipped by 4 bases and J by 2 bases; unmatched bases: 6. The CDR3 spans 15 residues. For the CDR3, the DNA is TGTGCCAGCAGCTCTATAGCGGGCCTCACAGATACGCAGTATTTT. Residues: CASSSIAGLTDTQYF.

The V gene is TRBV12-3 or TRBV12-4, the J gene TRBJ2-5, with D uncertain. V gave up 5 bases and J gave up 3 bases, with 13 bases separating them. The CDR3 totals 14 residues. The CDR3 loop is CASSKDIREETQYF. CDR3 DNA sequence: TGTGCCAGCAGTAAAGACATAAGAGAAGAGACCCAGTACTTC.

This clonotype was counted at least ten times. CDR3 nucleotide sequence: TGCGCCAGCAGCGCCCTACAGGGTGTCGACACTGAAGCTTTCTTT. This translates into CASSALQGVDTEAFF. V usage is TRBV5-1 and J usage is TRBJ1-1; weak D call: TRBD1 (6 bases). Trimming pared 4 bases from V and 3 bases from J, leaving 16 bases between. The germline V gene has CDR1 SGHRS and CDR2 YFSETQ. The CDR3 has 15 residues.

This clonotype was recorded many times. The chain combines TRBV7-9 with TRBJ2-5; the D gene is possibly TRBD1 (6 bases). The CDR3 contains 14 residues. Trimming stripped 2 bases from V and 4 bases from J, with 11 bases between. The V gene's germline CDR1 is SEHNR and CDR2 FQNEAQ (reference sequence). In DNA form, the CDR3 reads TGTGCCAGCAGCTTATTACAGGGTCTAGAGACCCAGTACTTC. Translating it yields CASSLLQGLETQYF.

This clonotype turned up a few times. CDR3 sequence: CASSEVERTEAFF. DNA for the CDR3: TGTGCCAGCAGTGAAGTGGAGAGGACTGAAGCTTTCTTT. The V gene is TRBV6-1, the J gene TRBJ1-1; D is unclear. The V end lost 1 base, the J end lost 5 bases, and 8 bases lay between the germline ends. Germline CDR1 reads MNHNS; CDR2 reads SASEGT. This CDR3 contains 13 residues.

This clonotype was recorded many times. The rearrangement uses TRBV11-2 and TRBJ2-7; no definite D call. V was shortened by 1 base and J by 2 bases, with 9 bases between the two germline ends. The CDR3 spans 14 residues. CDR1 and CDR2 from the germline V gene are SGHAT and FQNNGV. CDR3 sequence (DNA): TGTGCCAGCAGCTTAGTGTCAGGAGCCTACGAGCAGTACTTC. Residues: CASSLVSGAYEQYF. The full variable domain, with the rest looked up from reference TRBV11-2 and TRBJ2-7, is EAGVAQSPRYKIIEKRQSVAFWCNPISGHATLYWYQQILGQGPKLLIQFQNNGVVDDSQLPKDRFSAERLKGVDSTLKIQPAKLEDSAVYLCASSLVSGAYEQYFGPGTRLTVT.

This clonotype was recorded at least ten times. This chain links TRBV5-1 with TRBJ2-2, with a weak D call TRBD1 (6 bases). Trimming took off 4 bases at V and 8 bases at J, with 18 bases between the two ends. This CDR3 has 15 residues. The V gene's germline CDR1 is SGHRS and CDR2 YFSETQ. CDR3 protein: CASSPPDRPSGELFF. The CDR3 region has the DNA TGCGCCAGCAGCCCCCCAGACAGGCCATCGGGGGAGCTGTTTTTT.

This clonotype occurred many times. This chain connects TRBV12-3 or TRBV12-4 to TRBJ1-2; D ambiguous. Trimming pared 1 base from V and 1 base from J, leaving 4 bases between. The CDR3 is made up of 13 amino acids. The CDR3 DNA reads as TGTGCCAGCAGTTTAGGTTATAACTATGGCTACACCTTC. It yields the protein CASSLGYNYGYTF.

This clonotype came up many times. V is TRBV30 and J is TRBJ1-6; 9 nucleotides agree with TRBD1. The ends lost 3 bases at V and 3 bases at J; junction bases unmatched: 9. The CDR3 contains 17 residues. Germline V gives CDR1 GTSNPN, CDR2 SVGIG (reference sequence). DNA for the CDR3: TGTGCCTGGAGAAGGGACAGGGAGTTTCACTATAATTCACCCCTCCACTTT. It encodes CAWRRDREFHYNSPLHF.

The sample holds many counts of this clonotype. V gene TRBV4-3 combines with J gene TRBJ1-6; 7 positions match TRBD1. Per germline, CDR1 LGHNA and CDR2 YSLEER. J gave up 10 bases and V 0 bases, and 6 bases lay outside the gene matches. The CDR3 is 15 amino acids. CDR3 residues: CASSQDRGIRSPLHF. CDR3 sequence (DNA): TGCGCCAGCAGCCAAGACAGGGGGATTAGGTCACCCCTCCACTTT.

In its sample, this clonotype was seen many times. The V and J genes are TRBV2 and TRBJ2-2, with unresolved D. Germline V gene data show CDR1 as SNHLY and CDR2 as FYNNEI. V lost 7 bases and J lost 5, with 11 bases in between. The CDR3 has 13 residues. CDR3 sequence: CASMPGVTGELFF. In DNA, the CDR3 is TGTGCCAGCATGCCTGGTGTTACCGGGGAGCTGTTTTTT.

At least ten counts were recorded for this clonotype. The V gene is TRBV7-8, the J gene TRBJ2-7; TRBD2 might be the D (6 bases). Germline values: CDR1 SGHVS, CDR2 FQNEAQ. The CDR3 spans 13 residues. V was trimmed by 5 bases and J by 12 bases, leaving 20 bases between them. The CDR3 DNA sequence: TGTGCCAGCAGCCCCATCCTCACGGGGGTTTGGTACTTC. Protein sequence: CASSPILTGVWYF.

This chain uses TRBV20-1 with TRBJ2-4; D is possibly TRBD1 (6 bases). This CDR3 has 14 residues. V lost 5 bases and J lost 4, with 15 bases in between. Looked up from germline, CDR1 is DFQATT and CDR2 is SNEGSKA (reference sequence). This CDR3 is CSAPFVGQKNIQYF. The CDR3 DNA sequence: TGCAGTGCTCCCTTTGTGGGACAAAAAAACATTCAGTACTTC.

This clonotype has a count of ten or more. V and J are TRBV5-1 and TRBJ2-2, with D unclear. V was shortened by 4 bases and J by 0 bases, with 10 bases between the two germline ends. This CDR3 contains 15 residues. Germline CDR1 and CDR2: SGHRS and YFSETQ. The CDR3 sequence: CASSPDGSNTGELFF. The DNA for the CDR3 is TGCGCCAGCAGCCCGGACGGTTCGAACACCGGGGAGCTGTTTTTT.

The chain recombines TRBV12-3 or TRBV12-4 with TRBJ2-5, with a possible D match to TRBD2 (6 bases). The CDR3 loop spans 15 amino acids. V shed 6 bases and J shed 5 bases, with 19 bases lying between them. CDR3 sequence reads: CASSGGGTWWETQYF. CDR3 nucleotides: TGTGCCAGCAGCGGTGGGGGGACCTGGTGGGAGACCCAGTACTTC.

This clonotype was observed at least ten times. This chain connects TRBV3-1 to TRBJ2-7; TRBD2 might be the D (6 bases). V lost 4 bases, J lost 2 bases, and 21 bases lay in between. CDR3 size: 17 residues. Germline CDR1 and CDR2: LGHDT and YNNKEL (reference sequence). In DNA, the CDR3 is TGTGCCAGCAGCCGCGTACCTTCGGGACTCCCCCCCTACGAGCAGTACTTC. It encodes CASSRVPSGLPPYEQYF.

The chain joins TRBV15 to TRBJ1-1; tentatively, D is TRBD1 (6 bases). V lost 0 bases to trimming and J lost 0 bases, with 11 bases between them. Germline-derived CDR1 and CDR2 are LNHNV and YYDKDF (reference sequence). This CDR3 has 16 residues. The CDR3 DNA reads as TGTGCCACCAGCAGAGATCTTAACAGGGTGAACACTGAAGCTTTCTTT. This sequence encodes CATSRDLNRVNTEAFF.

The table lists this clonotype with many counts. J is TRBJ1-1 and V is TRBV3-1; 7 bases fit TRBD1. Germline values: CDR1 LGHDT, CDR2 YNNKEL (reference sequence). The trim removed 4 bases at V and 3 bases at J, leaving 5 bases unmatched. The CDR3 sequence is 14 residues long. The CDR3 here is CASSPLDRDTEAFF. The CDR3 bases are TGTGCCAGCAGCCCCTTAGACAGGGACACTGAAGCTTTCTTT.